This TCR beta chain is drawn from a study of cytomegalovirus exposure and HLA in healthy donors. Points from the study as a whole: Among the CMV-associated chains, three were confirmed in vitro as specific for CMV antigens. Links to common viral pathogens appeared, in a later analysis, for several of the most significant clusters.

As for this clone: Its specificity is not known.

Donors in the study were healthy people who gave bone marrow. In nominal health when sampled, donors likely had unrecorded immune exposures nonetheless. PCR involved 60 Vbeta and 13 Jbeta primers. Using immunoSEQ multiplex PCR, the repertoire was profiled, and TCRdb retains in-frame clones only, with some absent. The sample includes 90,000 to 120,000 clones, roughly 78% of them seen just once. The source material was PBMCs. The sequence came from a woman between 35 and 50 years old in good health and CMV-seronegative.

The CDR3 reads CASSYSAGGRGYGYTF. CDR3 in DNA: TGTGCCAGCAGTTACTCGGCAGGGGGCAGAGGGTATGGCTACACCTTC. The gene calls are TRBV6-5 and TRBJ1-2, with 8 bases identical to TRBD1. From germline, CDR1 is MNHEY and CDR2 SVGAGI. Germline trimming cut 0 bases from V and 5 bases from J; bases unmatched to any gene: 8. The CDR3 length is 16 residues.